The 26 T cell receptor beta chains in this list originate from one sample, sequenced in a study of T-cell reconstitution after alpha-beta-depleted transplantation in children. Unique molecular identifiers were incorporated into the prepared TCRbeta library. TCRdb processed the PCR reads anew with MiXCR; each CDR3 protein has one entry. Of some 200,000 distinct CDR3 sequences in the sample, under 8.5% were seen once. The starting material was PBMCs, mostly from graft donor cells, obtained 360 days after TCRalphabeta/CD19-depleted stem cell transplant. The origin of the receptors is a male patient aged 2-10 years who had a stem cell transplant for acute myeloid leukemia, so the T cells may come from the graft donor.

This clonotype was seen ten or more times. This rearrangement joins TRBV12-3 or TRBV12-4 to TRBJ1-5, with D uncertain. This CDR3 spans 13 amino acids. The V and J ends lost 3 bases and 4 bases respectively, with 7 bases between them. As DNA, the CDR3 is TGTGCCAGCAGTTTGGAGTCTAATCAGCCCCAGCATTTT. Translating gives CASSLESNQPQHF.

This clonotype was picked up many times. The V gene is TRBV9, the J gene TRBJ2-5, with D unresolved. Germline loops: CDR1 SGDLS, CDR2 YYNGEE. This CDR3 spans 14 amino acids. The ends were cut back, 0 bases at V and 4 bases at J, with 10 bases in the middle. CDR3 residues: CASSVESASETQYF. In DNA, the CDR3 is TGTGCCAGCAGCGTAGAGAGTGCGTCAGAGACCCAGTACTTC.

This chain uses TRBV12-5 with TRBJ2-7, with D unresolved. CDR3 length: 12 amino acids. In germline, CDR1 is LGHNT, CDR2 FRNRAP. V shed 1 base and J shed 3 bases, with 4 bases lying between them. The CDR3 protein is CASGLELYEQYF. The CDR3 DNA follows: TGTGCTAGTGGTTTGGAACTCTACGAGCAGTACTTC.

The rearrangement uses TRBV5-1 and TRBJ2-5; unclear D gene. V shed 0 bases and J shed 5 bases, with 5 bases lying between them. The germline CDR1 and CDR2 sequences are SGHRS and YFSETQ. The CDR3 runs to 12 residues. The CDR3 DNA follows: TGCGCCAGCAGCTTGGCGATGGAGACCCAGTACTTC. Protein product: CASSLAMETQYF.

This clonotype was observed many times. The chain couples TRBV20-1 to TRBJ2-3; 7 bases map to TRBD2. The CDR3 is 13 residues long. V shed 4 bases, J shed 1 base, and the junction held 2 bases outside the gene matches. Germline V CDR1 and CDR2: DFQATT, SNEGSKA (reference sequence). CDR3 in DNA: TGCAGTGCTAACCTAGCGGGCACAGATACGCAGTATTTT. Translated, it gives CSANLAGTDTQYF.

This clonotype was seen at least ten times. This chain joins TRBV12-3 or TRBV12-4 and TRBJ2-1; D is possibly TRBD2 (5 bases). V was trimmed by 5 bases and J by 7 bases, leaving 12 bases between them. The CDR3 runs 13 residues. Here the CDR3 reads CASSERPINEQFF. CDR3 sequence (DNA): TGTGCCAGCAGTGAGCGGCCTATTAATGAGCAGTTCTTC.

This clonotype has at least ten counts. CDR3 residues: CASSSPGGMADTQYF. In DNA form, the CDR3 reads TGCGCCAGCAGCTCTCCCGGGGGTATGGCAGATACGCAGTATTTT. The chain has TRBV5-1 and TRBJ2-3; D may be TRBD2 (6 bases). This CDR3 has 15 residues. The germline V and J ends were trimmed by 3 bases and 4 bases, with 15 bases remaining between them. Per germline, CDR1 SGHRS and CDR2 YFSETQ.

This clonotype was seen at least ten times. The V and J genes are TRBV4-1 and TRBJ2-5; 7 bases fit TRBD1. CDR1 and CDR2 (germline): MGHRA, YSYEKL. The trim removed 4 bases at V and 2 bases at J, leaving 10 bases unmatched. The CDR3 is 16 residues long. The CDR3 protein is CASSRHPDRAQETQYF. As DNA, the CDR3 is TGCGCCAGCAGCCGTCACCCAGACAGGGCACAAGAGACCCAGTACTTC.

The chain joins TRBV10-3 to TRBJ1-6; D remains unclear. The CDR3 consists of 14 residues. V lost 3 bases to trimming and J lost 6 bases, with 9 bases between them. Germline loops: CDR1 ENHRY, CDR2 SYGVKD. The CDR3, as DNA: TGTGCCATCAGTGAACCGGGTAGTAATTCACCCCTCCACTTT. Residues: CAISEPGSNSPLHF.

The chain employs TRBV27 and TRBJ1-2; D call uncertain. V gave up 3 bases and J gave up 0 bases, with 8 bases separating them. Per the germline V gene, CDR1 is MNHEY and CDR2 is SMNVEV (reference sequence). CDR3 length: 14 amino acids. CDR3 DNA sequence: TGTGCCAGCAGTTTCTGGGGTGCTAACTATGGCTACACCTTC. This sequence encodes CASSFWGANYGYTF.

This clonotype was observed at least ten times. As DNA, the CDR3 is TGTGCCAGCGGAAGGAACGAGCAGTACTTC. The encoded protein is CASGRNEQYF. The V and J genes are TRBV6-5 and TRBJ2-7; no clear D. The CDR3 has 10 amino acids. Germline-derived CDR1 and CDR2 are MNHEY and SVGAGI. V gave up 8 bases and J gave up 5 bases, with 7 bases separating them.

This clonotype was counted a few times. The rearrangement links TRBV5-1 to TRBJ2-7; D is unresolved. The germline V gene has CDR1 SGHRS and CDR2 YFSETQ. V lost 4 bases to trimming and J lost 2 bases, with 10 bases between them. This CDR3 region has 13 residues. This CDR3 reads CASSLDLAYEQYF. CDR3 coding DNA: TGCGCCAGCAGCCTCGATCTGGCCTACGAGCAGTACTTC.

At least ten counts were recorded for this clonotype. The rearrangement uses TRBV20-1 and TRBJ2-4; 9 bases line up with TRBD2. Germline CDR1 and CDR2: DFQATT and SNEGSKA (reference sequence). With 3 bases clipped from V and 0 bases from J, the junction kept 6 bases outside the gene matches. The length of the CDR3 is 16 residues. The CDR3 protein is CSASQTSGSAKNIQYF. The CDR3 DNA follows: TGCAGTGCTAGCCAAACTAGCGGGTCAGCCAAAAACATTCAGTACTTC.

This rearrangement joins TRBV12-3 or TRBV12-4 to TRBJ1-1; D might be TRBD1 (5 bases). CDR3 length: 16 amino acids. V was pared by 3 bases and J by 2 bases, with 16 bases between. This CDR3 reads CASSFGGGLRNTEAFF. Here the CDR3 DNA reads TGTGCCAGCAGTTTTGGGGGGGGATTAAGAAACACTGAAGCTTTCTTT.

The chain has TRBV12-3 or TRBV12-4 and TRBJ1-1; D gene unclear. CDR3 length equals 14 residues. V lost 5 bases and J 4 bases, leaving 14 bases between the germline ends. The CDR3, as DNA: TGTGCCAGCAGTCGGTGGATGGGAATCACTGAAGCTTTCTTT. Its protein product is CASSRWMGITEAFF.

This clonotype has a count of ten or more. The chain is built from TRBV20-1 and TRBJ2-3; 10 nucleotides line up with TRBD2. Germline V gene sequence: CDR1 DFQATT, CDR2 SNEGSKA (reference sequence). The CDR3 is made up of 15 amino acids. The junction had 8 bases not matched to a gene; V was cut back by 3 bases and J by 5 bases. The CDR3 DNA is TGCAGTGCTAGGAGCGGGAGGGCCAGTGGAGATACGCAGTATTTT. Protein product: CSARSGRASGDTQYF.

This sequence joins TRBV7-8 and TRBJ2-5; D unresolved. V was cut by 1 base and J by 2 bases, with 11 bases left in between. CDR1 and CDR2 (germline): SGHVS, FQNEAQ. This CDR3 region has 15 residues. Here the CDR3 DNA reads TGTGCCAGCAGCTTAGGAGGACGCGGTCAAGAGACCCAGTACTTC. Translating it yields CASSLGGRGQETQYF.

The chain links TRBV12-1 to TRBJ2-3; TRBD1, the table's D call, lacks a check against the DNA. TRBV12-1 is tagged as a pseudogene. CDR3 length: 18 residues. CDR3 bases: TGTGCCAGCAGCCCTAGGGGGACAGGGTCGACCTGCACAGATACGCAGTATTTT. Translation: CASSPRGTGSTCTDTQYF.

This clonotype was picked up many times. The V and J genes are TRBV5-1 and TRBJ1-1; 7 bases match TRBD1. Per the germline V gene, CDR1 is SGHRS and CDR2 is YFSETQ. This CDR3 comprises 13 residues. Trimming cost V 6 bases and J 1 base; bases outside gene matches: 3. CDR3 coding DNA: TGCGCCAGCATGGGACAGCAGAACACTGAAGCTTTCTTT. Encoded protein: CASMGQQNTEAFF.

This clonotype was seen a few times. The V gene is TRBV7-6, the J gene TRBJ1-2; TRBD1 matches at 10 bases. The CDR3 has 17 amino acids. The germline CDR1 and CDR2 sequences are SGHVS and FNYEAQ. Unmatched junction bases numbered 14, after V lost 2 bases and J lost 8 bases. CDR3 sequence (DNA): TGTGCCAGCAGCTTAATGCTCGACGAGACAGGGGGCTGCGGCTACACCTTC. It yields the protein CASSLMLDETGGCGYTF.

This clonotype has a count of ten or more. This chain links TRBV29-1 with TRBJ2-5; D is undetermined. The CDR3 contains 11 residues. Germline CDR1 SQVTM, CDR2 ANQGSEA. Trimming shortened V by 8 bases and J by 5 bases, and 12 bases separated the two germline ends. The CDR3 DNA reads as TGCAGCACACTCGAAGGGGAGACCCAGTACTTC. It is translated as CSTLEGETQYF.

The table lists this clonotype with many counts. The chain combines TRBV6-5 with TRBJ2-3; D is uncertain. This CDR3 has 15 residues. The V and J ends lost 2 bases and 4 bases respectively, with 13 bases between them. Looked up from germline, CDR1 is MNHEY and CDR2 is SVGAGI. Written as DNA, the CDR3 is TGTGCCAGCAGTTACGTCGGTGGCCGACCAGATACGCAGTATTTT. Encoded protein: CASSYVGGRPDTQYF.

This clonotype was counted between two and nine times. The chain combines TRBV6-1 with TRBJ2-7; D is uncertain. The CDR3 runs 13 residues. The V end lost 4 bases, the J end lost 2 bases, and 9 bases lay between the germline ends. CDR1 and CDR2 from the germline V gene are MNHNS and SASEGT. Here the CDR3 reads CASSVEVPYEQYV. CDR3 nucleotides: TGTGCCAGCAGTGTAGAAGTCCCCTACGAGCAGTACGTC.

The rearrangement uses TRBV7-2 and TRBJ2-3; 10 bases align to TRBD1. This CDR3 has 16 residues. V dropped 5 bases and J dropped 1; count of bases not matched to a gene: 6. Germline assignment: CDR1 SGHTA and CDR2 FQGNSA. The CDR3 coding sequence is TGTGCCAGCAGCGACCGGGACAGGGGTGGCACAGATACGCAGTATTTT. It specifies CASSDRDRGGTDTQYF.

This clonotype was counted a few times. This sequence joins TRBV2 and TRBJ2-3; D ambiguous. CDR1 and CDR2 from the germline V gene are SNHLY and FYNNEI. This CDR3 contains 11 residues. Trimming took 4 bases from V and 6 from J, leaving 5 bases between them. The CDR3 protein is CASSAGDTQYF. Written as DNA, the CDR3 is TGTGCCAGCAGTGCAGGTGATACGCAGTATTTT.

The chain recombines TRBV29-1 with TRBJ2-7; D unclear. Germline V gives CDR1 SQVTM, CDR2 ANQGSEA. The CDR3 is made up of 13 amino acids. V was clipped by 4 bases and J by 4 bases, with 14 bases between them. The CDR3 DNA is TGCAGCGTTGTTATGGGATCCCCTTACGAGCAGTACTTC. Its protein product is CSVVMGSPYEQYF.